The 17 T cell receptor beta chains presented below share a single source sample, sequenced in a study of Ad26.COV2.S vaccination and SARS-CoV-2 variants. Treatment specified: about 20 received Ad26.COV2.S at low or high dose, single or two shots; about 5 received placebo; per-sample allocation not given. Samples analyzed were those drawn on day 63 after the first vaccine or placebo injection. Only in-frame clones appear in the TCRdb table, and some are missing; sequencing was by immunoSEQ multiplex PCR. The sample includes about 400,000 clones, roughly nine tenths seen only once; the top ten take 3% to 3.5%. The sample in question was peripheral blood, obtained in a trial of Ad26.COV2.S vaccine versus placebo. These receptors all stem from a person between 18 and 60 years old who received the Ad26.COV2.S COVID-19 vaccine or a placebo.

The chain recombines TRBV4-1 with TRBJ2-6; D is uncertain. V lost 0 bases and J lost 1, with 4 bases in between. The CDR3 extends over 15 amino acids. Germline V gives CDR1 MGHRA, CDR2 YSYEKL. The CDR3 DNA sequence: TGCGCCAGCAGCCAAGATCTTTCTGGGGCCAACGTCCTGACTTTC. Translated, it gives CASSQDLSGANVLTF.

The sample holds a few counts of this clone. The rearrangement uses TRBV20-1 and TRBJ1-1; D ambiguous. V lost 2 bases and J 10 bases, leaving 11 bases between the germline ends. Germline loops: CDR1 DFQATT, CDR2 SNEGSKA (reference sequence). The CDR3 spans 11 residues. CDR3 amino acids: CSARKNAGAFF. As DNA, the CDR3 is TGCAGTGCTAGAAAAAACGCCGGAGCTTTCTTT.

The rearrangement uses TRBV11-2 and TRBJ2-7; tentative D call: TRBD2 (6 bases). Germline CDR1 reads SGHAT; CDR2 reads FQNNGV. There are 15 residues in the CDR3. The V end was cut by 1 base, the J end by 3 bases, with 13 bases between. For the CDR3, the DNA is TGTGCCAGCAGCTTAGGAGGAGGGGTGTACTACGAGCAGTACTTC. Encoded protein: CASSLGGGVYYEQYF.

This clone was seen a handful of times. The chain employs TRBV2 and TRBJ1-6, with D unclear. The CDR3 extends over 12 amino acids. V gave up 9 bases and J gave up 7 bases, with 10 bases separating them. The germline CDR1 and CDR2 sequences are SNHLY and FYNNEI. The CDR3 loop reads CASGRANSPLHF. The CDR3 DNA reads TGTGCCAGTGGCAGAGCAAATTCACCCCTCCACTTT.

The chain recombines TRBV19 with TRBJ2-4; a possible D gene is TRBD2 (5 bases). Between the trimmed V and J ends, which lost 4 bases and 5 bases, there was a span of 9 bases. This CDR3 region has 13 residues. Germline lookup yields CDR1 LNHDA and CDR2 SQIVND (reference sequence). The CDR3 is CASSNSGQNIQYF. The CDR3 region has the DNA TGTGCCAGTAGTAACAGCGGCCAAAACATTCAGTACTTC.

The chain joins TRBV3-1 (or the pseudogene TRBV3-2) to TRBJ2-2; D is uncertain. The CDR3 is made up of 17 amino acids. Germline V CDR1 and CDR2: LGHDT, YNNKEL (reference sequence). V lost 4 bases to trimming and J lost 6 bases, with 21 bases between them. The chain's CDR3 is CASSPRVGPTRAGELFF. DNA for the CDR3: TGTGCCAGCAGCCCTCGGGTAGGCCCTACCCGTGCCGGGGAGCTGTTTTTT.

The CDR3: CASSLDRVGEAFF. The CDR3 DNA sequence: TGCGCCAGCAGCCTAGACAGGGTAGGTGAAGCTTTCTTT. The rearrangement joins TRBV5-1 to TRBJ1-1; TRBD1 agrees at 7 bases. Germline values: CDR1 SGHRS, CDR2 YFSETQ. CDR3 length equals 13 residues. Trimming took 4 bases from V and 7 from J; bases not matched to a gene: 7.

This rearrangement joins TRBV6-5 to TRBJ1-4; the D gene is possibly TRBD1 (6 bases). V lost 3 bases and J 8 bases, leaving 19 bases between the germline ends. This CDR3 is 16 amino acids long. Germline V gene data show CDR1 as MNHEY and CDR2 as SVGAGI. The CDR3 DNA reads TGTGCCAGCAGTTATCTCCGGGACACCGAAGGCGAAAAACTGTTTTTT. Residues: CASSYLRDTEGEKLFF.

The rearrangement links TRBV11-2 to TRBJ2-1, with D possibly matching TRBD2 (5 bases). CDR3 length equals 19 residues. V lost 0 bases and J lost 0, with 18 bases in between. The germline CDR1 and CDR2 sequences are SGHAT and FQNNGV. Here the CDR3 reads CASSLDGLDTRSSYNEQFF. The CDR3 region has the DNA TGTGCCAGCAGCTTAGATGGACTCGACACTAGGAGCTCCTACAATGAGCAGTTCTTC.

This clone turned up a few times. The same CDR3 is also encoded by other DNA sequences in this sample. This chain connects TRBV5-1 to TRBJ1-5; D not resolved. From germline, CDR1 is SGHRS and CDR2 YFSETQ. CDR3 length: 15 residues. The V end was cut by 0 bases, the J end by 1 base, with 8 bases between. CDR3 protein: CASSLEGGSNQPQHF. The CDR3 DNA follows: TGCGCCAGCAGCTTGGAGGGCGGAAGCAATCAGCCCCAGCATTTT.

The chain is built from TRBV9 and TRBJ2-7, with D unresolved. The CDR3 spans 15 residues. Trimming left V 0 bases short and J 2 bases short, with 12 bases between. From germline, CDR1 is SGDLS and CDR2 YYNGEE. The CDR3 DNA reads TGTGCCAGCAGCGTAGCGTATGACGGCCCCTACGAGCAGTACTTC. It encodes CASSVAYDGPYEQYF.

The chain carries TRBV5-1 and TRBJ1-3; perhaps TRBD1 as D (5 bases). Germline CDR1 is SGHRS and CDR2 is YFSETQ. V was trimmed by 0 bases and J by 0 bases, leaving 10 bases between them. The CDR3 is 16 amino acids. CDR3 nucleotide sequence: TGCGCCAGCAGCTTGGGGGACCACAGCTCTGGAAACACCATATATTTT. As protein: CASSLGDHSSGNTIYF.

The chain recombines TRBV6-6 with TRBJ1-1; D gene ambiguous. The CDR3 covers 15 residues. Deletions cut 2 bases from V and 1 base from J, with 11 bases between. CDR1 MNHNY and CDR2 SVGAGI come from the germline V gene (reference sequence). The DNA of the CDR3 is TGTGCCAGCAGTTACGTAGTAGGCGGGAACACTGAAGCTTTCTTT. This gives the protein CASSYVVGGNTEAFF.

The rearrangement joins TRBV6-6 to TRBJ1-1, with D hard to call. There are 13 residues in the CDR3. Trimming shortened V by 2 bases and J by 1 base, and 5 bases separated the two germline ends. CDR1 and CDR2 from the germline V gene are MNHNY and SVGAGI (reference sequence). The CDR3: CASSYAENTEAFF. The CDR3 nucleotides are TGTGCCAGCAGTTACGCAGAGAACACTGAAGCTTTCTTT.

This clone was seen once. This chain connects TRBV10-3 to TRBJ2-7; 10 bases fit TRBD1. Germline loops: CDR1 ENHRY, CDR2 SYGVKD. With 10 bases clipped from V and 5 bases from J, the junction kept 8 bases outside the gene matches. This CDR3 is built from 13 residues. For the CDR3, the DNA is TGTGCCACTGCTCGGACAGGGGGTCACGAGCAGTACTTC. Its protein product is CATARTGGHEQYF.

CDR3 coding DNA: TGTGCCGCCGGGGGCGTTAACTATGGCTACACCTTC. This translates into CAAGGVNYGYTF. The chain has TRBV6-5 and TRBJ1-2; tentative D call: TRBD1 (6 bases). With 11 bases removed from V and 1 base from J, the gap between germline ends came to 11 bases. The CDR3 loop spans 12 amino acids. Germline lookup yields CDR1 MNHEY and CDR2 SVGAGI.

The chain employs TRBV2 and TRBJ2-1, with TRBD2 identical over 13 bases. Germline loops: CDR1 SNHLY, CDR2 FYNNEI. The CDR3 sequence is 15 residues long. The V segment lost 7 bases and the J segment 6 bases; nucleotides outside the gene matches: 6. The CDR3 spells CASTQRTSGGNEQFF. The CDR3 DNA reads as TGTGCCAGCACCCAACGGACTAGCGGGGGCAATGAGCAGTTCTTC.